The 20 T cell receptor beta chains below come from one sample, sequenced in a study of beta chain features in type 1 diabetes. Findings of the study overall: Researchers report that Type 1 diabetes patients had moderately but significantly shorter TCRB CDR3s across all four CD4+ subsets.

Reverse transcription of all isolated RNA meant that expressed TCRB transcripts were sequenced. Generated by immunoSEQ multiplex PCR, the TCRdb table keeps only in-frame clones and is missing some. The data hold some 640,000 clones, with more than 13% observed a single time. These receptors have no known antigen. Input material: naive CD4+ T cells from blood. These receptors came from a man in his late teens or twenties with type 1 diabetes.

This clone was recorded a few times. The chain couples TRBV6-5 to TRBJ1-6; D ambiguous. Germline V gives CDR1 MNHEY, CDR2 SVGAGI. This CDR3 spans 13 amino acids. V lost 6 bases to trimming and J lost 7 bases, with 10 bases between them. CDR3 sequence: CASRTSPNSPLHF. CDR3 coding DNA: TGTGCCAGCAGGACCTCACCGAATTCACCCCTCCACTTT.

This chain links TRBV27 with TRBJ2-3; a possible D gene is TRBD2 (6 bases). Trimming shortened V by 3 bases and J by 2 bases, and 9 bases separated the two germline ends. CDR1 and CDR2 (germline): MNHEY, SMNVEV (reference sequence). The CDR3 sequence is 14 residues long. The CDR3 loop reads CASSFSGYTDTQYF. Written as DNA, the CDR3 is TGTGCCAGCAGTTTTAGCGGTTACACAGATACGCAGTATTTT.

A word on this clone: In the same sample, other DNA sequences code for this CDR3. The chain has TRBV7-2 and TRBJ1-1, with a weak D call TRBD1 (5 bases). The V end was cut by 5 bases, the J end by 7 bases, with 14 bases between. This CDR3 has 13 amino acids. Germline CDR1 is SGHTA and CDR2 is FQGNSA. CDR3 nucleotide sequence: TGTGCCAGCAGCGCCTATCACAGGAGTGAAGCTTTCTTT. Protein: CASSAYHRSEAFF.

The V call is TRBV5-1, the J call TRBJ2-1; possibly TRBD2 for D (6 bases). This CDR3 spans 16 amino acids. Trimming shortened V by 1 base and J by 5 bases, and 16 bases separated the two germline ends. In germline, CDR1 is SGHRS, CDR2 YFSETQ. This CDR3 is CASSLSLTGVDNEQFF. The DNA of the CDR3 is TGCGCCAGCAGCTTGAGTTTGACGGGAGTGGACAATGAGCAGTTCTTC.

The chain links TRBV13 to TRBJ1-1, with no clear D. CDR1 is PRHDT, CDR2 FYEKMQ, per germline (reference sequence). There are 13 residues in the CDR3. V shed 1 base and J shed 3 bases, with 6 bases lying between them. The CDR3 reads CASSLERYTEAFF. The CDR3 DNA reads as TGTGCCAGCAGCTTAGAACGATACACTGAAGCTTTCTTT.

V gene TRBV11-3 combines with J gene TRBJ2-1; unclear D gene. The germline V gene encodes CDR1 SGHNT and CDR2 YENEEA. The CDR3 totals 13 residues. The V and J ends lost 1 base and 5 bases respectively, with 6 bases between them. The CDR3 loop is CASSLAVNNEQFF. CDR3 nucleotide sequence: TGTGCCAGCAGCTTAGCGGTGAACAATGAGCAGTTCTTC.

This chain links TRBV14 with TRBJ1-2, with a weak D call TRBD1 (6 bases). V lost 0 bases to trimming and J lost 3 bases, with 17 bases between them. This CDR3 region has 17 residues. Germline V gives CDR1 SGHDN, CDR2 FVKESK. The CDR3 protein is CASSQDRDTGWYYGYTF. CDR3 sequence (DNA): TGTGCCAGCAGCCAAGATCGGGACACCGGGTGGTACTATGGCTACACCTTC. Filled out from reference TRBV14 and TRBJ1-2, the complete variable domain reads EAGVTQFPSHSVIEKGQTVTLRCDPISGHDNLYWYRRVMGKEIKFLLHFVKESKQDESGMPNNRFLAERTGGTYSTLKVQPAELEDSGVYFCASSQDRDTGWYYGYTFGSGTRLTVV.

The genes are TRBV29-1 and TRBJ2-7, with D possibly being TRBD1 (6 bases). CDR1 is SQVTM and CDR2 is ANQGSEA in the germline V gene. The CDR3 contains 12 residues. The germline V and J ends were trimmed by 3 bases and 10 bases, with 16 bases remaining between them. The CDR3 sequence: CSVDQPGEPQYF. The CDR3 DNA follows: TGCAGCGTTGACCAGCCAGGGGAACCCCAGTACTTC.

The CDR3 DNA reads TGTGCCAGCAGCCCTCAGGGCGGTGCCTACACAGATACGCAGTATTTT. Translation gives CASSPQGGAYTDTQYF. The chain uses TRBV13 and TRBJ2-3, with a tentative D call TRBD1 (5 bases). V lost 5 bases, J lost 2 bases, and 17 bases lay in between. Germline loops: CDR1 PRHDT, CDR2 FYEKMQ (reference sequence). This CDR3 has 16 amino acids.

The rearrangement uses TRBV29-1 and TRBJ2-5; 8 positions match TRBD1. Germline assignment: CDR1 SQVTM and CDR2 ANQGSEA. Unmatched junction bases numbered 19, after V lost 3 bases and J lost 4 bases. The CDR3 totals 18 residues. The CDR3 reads CSVDGRGRGSVRGETQYF. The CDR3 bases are TGCAGCGTTGATGGCAGGGGGCGGGGTTCGGTGCGCGGAGAGACCCAGTACTTC.

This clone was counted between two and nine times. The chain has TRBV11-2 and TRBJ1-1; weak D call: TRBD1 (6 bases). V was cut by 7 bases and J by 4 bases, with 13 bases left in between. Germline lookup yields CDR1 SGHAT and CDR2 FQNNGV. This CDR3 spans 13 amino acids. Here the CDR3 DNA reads TGTGCCAGCAACAACAGGGAGCGCACTGAAGCTTTCTTT. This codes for CASNNRERTEAFF.

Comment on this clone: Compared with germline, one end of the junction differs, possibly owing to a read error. CDR3 nucleotide sequence: TGTGCCAGCAGCCCTGGGATTTTT. The encoded protein is CASSPGIF. The gene calls are TRBV14 and TRBJ1-1; D ambiguous. The CDR3 runs 8 residues. The germline V gene has CDR1 SGHDN and CDR2 FVKESK.

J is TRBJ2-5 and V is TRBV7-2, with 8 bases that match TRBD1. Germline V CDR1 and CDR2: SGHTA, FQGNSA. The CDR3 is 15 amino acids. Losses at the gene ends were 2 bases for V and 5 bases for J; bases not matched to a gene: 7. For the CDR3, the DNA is TGTGCCAGCAGCTTACAGCAGGGGGCGGAGGAGACCCAGTACTTC. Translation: CASSLQQGAEETQYF.

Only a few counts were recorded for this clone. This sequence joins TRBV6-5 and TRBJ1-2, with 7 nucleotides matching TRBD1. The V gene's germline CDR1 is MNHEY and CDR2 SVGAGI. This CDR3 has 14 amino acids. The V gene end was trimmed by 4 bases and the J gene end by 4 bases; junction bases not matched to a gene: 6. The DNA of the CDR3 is TGTGCCAGCAGTTGGGACAGAGCCTCCTATGGCTACACCTTC. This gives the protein CASSWDRASYGYTF.

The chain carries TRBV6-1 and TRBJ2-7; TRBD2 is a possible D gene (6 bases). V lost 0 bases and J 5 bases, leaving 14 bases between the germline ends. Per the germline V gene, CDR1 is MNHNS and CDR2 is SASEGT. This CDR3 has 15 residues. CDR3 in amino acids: CASSEAGQGGHEQYF. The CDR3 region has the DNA TGTGCCAGCAGTGAAGCGGGGCAGGGAGGCCACGAGCAGTACTTC.

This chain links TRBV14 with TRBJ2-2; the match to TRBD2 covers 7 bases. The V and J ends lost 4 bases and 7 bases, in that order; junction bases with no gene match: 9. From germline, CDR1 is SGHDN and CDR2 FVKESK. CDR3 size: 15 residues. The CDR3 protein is CASSRRREANGELFF. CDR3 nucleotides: TGTGCCAGCAGCCGCCGACGGGAGGCGAACGGGGAGCTGTTTTTT.

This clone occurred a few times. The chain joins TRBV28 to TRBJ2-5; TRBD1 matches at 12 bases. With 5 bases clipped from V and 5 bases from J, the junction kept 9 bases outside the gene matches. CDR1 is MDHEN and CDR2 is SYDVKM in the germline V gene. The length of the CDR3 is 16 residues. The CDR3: CASSAPGTGGLETQYF. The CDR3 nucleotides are TGTGCCAGCAGTGCTCCCGGGACAGGGGGCTTGGAGACCCAGTACTTC.

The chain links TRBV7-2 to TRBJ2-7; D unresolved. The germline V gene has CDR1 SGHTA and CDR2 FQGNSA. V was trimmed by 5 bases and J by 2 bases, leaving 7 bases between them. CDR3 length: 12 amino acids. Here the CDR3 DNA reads TGTGCCAGCAGCCTAAAGCCCTACGAGCAGTACTTC. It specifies CASSLKPYEQYF.

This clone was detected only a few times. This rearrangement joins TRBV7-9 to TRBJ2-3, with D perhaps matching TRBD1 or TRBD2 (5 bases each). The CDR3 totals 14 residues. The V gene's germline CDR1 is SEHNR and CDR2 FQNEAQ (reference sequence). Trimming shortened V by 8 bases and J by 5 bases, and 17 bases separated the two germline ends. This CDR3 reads CASGFRGLGDTQYF. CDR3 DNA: TGTGCCAGCGGTTTCCGGGGCCTGGGAGATACGCAGTATTTT. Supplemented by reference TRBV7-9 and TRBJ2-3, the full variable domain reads DTGVSQNPRHKITKRGQNVTFRCDPISEHNRLYWYRQTLGQGPEFLTYFQNEAQLEKSRLLSDRFSAERPKGSFSTLEIQRTEQGDSAMYLCASGFRGLGDTQYFGPGTRLTVL.

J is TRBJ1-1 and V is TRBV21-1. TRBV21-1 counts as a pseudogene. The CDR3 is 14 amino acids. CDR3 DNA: TGTGCCAGCAGACGGCGGGGGGCGCCCACTGAAGCTTTCTTT. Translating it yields CASRRRGAPTEAFF.